The rows below give T cell receptor beta chains drawn from one sample of a study of T cell changes during pregnancy in multiple sclerosis. The table came from immunoSEQ multiplex PCR; TCRdb's copy has only in-frame clones and leaves some out. The profile shows tens of thousands of clones, 90% of them singletons. This specimen was peripheral blood, taken in the third trimester of pregnancy. The receptors derive from a female donor in good health, enrolled as a control in a pregnancy study. The CDR3 runs from the conserved cysteine through the conserved F or W. Each record gives: clone size, D gene, V gene, J gene, CDR3 DNA, CDR3 protein. A D gene is named only where the DNA matches it firmly. Clone size appears in some rows only: once, few, many, or a class for an expanded clone.

>-|-|TRBV27|TRBJ1-6
TGTGCCAGCAGTTTGGAGGGGCGGTTTAATAATTCACCCCTCCACTTT
CASSLEGRFNNSPLHF
>once|-|TRBV29-1|TRBJ1-4
TGCAGCGTTCTCAGGGGAGGGGAAAAACTGTTTTTT
CSVLRGGEKLFF
>once|-|TRBV15|TRBJ2-1
TGTGCCACCAGCAGAGATGAGGGGGGGGCAAGGAATGAGCAGTTCTTC
CATSRDEGGARNEQFF
>-|-|TRBV5-1|TRBJ1-1
TGCGCCAGCAGCCTGACCCCGGGGGTTGGGACTGAAGCTTTCTTT
CASSLTPGVGTEAFF
>-|TRBD1|TRBV27|TRBJ1-6
TGTGCCAGCAGTTCGACGGAACAGGGGCATAATTCACCCCTCCACTTT
CASSSTEQGHNSPLHF
>-|TRBD1|TRBV7-9|TRBJ1-1
TGTGCCAGCAGCTCCGCCGGGACAGGGGGCCGATGGACTGAAGCTTTCTTT
CASSSAGTGGRWTEAFF
>-|TRBD1|TRBV30|TRBJ2-7
TGTGCTTCCCAGGGGGCGCGTGAGCAGTACTTC
CASQGAREQYF
>-|TRBD2|TRBV28|TRBJ2-2
TGTGCCAGCAGGTCCGCTATGGCGGGAGGGAACAACGCGAACACCGGGGAGCTGTTTTTT
CASRSAMAGGNNANTGELFF
>-|TRBD1|TRBV6-5|TRBJ2-7
TGTGCCAGCAGTTACCGCCGACAGGGGAAATACGAGCAGTACTTC
CASSYRRQGKYEQYF
>-|-|TRBV7-9|TRBJ2-5
TGTGCCAGCAGCTTAGTTTGGCCAGTCCAAGAGACCCAGTACTTC
CASSLVWPVQETQYF
>once|-|TRBV6-1|TRBJ1-1
TGTGCCAGCAGTGAGACCGGGATGAACACTGAAGCTTTCTTT
CASSETGMNTEAFF
>-|TRBD1|TRBV4-2|TRBJ1-2
TGTGCCAGCAGCCAGGGTACAGGGGGCTCATGGGACTATGGCTACACCTTC
CASSQGTGGSWDYGYTF
>-|-|TRBV7-9|TRBJ2-5
TGTGCCAGCAGCGCGGGACAGTACCAAGAGACCCAGTACTTC
CASSAGQYQETQYF
>-|TRBD2|TRBV27|TRBJ2-1
TGTGCCAGCAATTCCTATACTAGCGGGCCTTCCAATGAGCAGTTCTTC
CASNSYTSGPSNEQFF
>-|-|TRBV5-8|TRBJ1-5
TGTGCCAGCAGCTTCAGGGTTAGGGGCAATCAGCCCCAGCATTTT
CASSFRVRGNQPQHF
>-|TRBD1|TRBV7-2|TRBJ1-2
TGTGCCAGCAGCTTGAACTTCGCAGGGGGCAGTGGCTACACCTTC
CASSLNFAGGSGYTF
>-|-|TRBV10-1|TRBJ2-1
TGCGCCAGCAGTTATATTGAGCAGTTCTTC
CASSYIEQFF
>-|TRBD1|TRBV4-1|TRBJ1-6
TGCGCCAGCAGCCAGGGGACAGGAGGAAGGGCACCCCTCCACTTT
CASSQGTGGRAPLHF
>-|-|TRBV29-1|TRBJ2-3
TGCAGCGTTGGAATCTCAGGCGCAGATACGCAGTATTTT
CSVGISGADTQYF
>few|-|TRBV27|TRBJ1-6
TGTGCCAGCAGGGGTTTTGAAACAGGCAGCTCCTATAATTCACCCCTCCACTTT
CASRGFETGSSYNSPLHF
>-|TRBD1|TRBV7-9|TRBJ1-2
TGTGCCAGCAGCTCCTATGGCAGGGGGCTATCCAACTATGGCTACACCTTC
CASSSYGRGLSNYGYTF
>-|TRBD2|TRBV4-2|TRBJ2-3
TGTGCCAGCAGCCCCTCGAGCACTAGCGGGGCAGATACGCAGTATTTT
CASSPSSTSGADTQYF
>-|-|TRBV14|TRBJ1-2
TGTGCCAGCAGCCACCTCCAGGTTTATGGCTACACCTTC
CASSHLQVYGYTF
>-|-|TRBV7-9|TRBJ2-5
TGTGCCAGCAGCTTAGGCGGGTTAGAGACCCAGTACTTC
CASSLGGLETQYF
>-|TRBD1|TRBV18|TRBJ1-6
TGTGCCAGCTCACCGCCACAGGGGAGGAATTCACCCCTCCACTTT
CASSPPQGRNSPLHF
>-|-|TRBV12-1|TRBJ2-1
TGTGCCAGCAGCTTGACTAAGGGCAATGAGCAGTTCTTC
CASSLTKGNEQFF
>-|TRBD1|TRBV5-1|TRBJ2-1
TGCGCCAGCAGCGCGGGGGACAGGGGAAACAATGAGCAGTTCTTC
CASSAGDRGNNEQFF
>-|-|TRBV19|TRBJ1-1
TGTGCCAGTAGTATCGGTGGGACTATGAACACTGAAGCTTTCTTT
CASSIGGTMNTEAFF
>-|TRBD1|TRBV5-1|TRBJ1-6
TGCGCCAGCAGCTCAGGACAGGCCAATTCACCCCTCCACTTT
CASSSGQANSPLHF
>once|-|TRBV7-9|TRBJ2-7
TGTGCCAGCAGCTTGGGGCCTATAACCTACGAGCAGTACTTC
CASSLGPITYEQYF
>-|-|TRBV7-6|TRBJ2-7
TGTGCCAGCAGCTTAACCCCCTACGGCCGGGATTCCTACGAGCAGTACTTC
CASSLTPYGRDSYEQYF
>-|TRBD2|TRBV5-1|TRBJ2-3
TGCGCCAGCAGCTCTCTAGCGGGGACCCGCACAGATACGCAGTATTTT
CASSSLAGTRTDTQYF
>-|TRBD2|TRBV7-6|TRBJ2-7
TGTGCCAGCAGCTTAGGACCTCCCGGGCTAGCGGGGAGAAACGAGCAGTACTTC
CASSLGPPGLAGRNEQYF
>-|-|TRBV14|TRBJ2-5
TGTGCCAGCAGCCATTCGGAGAGGGAGACCCAGTACTTC
CASSHSERETQYF
>once|TRBD2|TRBV7-9|TRBJ2-3
TGTGCCAGCAGCTTCCTTCCACTAGCGGGGGCAGATACGCAGTATTTT
CASSFLPLAGADTQYF
>once|TRBD2|TRBV6-5|TRBJ2-2
TGTGCCAGCTCGGGGGGGTTCGCGAACACCGGGGAGCTGTTTTTT
CASSGGFANTGELFF
>few|-|TRBV5-1|TRBJ1-1
TGCGCCAGCAGCCCTCCGGACAGCTACACTGAAGCTTTCTTT
CASSPPDSYTEAFF
>-|TRBD2|TRBV29-1|TRBJ2-5
TGCAGCGTTCACAGAAGGACTAGCCGACGGAATAAAGAGACCCAGTACTTC
CSVHRRTSRRNKETQYF
>-|-|TRBV7-4|TRBJ1-1
TGTGCCAGCAGCACCGGGGTTGAAGCTTTCTTT
CASSTGVEAFF
>-|TRBD1|TRBV9|TRBJ2-3
TGTGCCAGCAGCGTGAGCCGGGACAGGGGGCCAGATACGCAGTATTTT
CASSVSRDRGPDTQYF
>-|-|TRBV4-1|TRBJ1-5
TGCGCCAGCAGCCACTACGACCGGGGAAGCAATCAGCCCCAGCATTTT
CASSHYDRGSNQPQHF
>-|TRBD1|TRBV19|TRBJ1-5
TGTGCCATAAGGGGGCGGGACCCCAATCAGCCCCAGCATTTT
CAIRGRDPNQPQHF
>few|TRBD2|TRBV6-4|TRBJ2-1
TGTGCCAGCAGTGACTCGCCTAGCGGGGTTTACAATGAGCAGTTCTTC
CASSDSPSGVYNEQFF
>-|-|TRBV27|TRBJ2-5
TGTGCCAGCAGTCCTGTCAGGACTGAAGAGACCCAGTACTTC
CASSPVRTEETQYF
>-|-|TRBV28|TRBJ1-1
TGTGCCAGCGCAACCCTTAGGAACACTGAAGCTTTCTTT
CASATLRNTEAFF
>once|-|TRBV10-3|TRBJ1-6
TGTGCCATCTCTCCGCAGGCTAATTCACCCCTCCACTTT
CAISPQANSPLHF
>-|TRBD1|TRBV10-3|TRBJ1-3
TGTGCCATCACCAGGACAGGGGGGAGCTCTGGAAACACCATATATTTT
CAITRTGGSSGNTIYF
>once|-|TRBV9|TRBJ1-3
TGTGCCAGCAGCGTTCAGGGTCGTGGGGACACCATATATTTT
CASSVQGRGDTIYF
>-|TRBD2|TRBV4-1|TRBJ2-5
TGCGCCAGCAGCCAAGATCTCGCTTCTAGCGGGGAAGAGACCCAGTACTTC
CASSQDLASSGEETQYF
>few|-|TRBV6-1|TRBJ1-6
TGTGCCAGCAGTGAAGGGGCAGGGAATAATTCACCCCTCCACTTT
CASSEGAGNNSPLHF
>-|TRBD1|TRBV11-2|TRBJ1-1
TGTGCCAGCAGCTTAGTCCTCACAGGGGCCGCCGCTGAAGCTTTCTTT
CASSLVLTGAAAEAFF